This T cell receptor beta chain was recovered during a study of regulatory T cells in long-lasting Graves disease. The study, taken as a whole, reports: Reduced TCR diversity was observed in persistent Graves' patients versus newly diagnosed patients.

Arm-PCR of CDR3 regions and iRepertoire HTBI primers were the basis on which TCR beta libraries were built. TCRdb re-called the multiplex PCR reads with MiXCR, one entry per CDR3 protein. This table holds 350,000 to 500,000 distinct CDR3 sequences, around 15% found once. Time point specified: newly diagnosed GD, antithyroid drugs for less than 3 months. PBMC RNA was the source of the TCR library. The CDR3 consists of 16 residues. CDR1 and CDR2 from the germline V gene are SEHNR and FQNEAQ (reference sequence). Deletions cut 0 bases from V and 3 bases from J, with 12 bases between. This clonotype was detected many times. Its matching antigen is unknown. Another study also made use of these data, one on T cells in Graves' hyperthyroidism and ophthalmopathy.

This TCR was sampled from a young woman with Graves disease. J is TRBJ2-1 and V is TRBV7-9, with D possibly matching TRBD2 (6 bases). Sequences were derived from peripheral blood mononuclear cells (PBMCs), sampled at new diagnosis, from a patient treated with antithyroid drugs. CDR3 residues: CASSLAFSGRYNEQFF. The CDR3 nucleotides read TGTGCCAGCAGCTTAGCATTTAGCGGTCGCTACAATGAGCAGTTCTTC.